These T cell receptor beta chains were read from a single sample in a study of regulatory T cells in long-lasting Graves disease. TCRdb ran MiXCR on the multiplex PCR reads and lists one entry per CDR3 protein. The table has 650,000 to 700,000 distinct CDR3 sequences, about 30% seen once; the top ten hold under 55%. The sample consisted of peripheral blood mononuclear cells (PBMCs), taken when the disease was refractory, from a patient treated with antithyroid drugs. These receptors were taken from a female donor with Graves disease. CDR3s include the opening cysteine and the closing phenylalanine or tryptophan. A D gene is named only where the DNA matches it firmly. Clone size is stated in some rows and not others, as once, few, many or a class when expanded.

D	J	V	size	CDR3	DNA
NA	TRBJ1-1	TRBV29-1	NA	CSVDVGGTEAFF	TGCAGCGTTGACGTTGGCGGCACTGAAGCTTTCTTT
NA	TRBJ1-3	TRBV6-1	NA	CASSEQGSHTIYF	TGTGCCAGCAGTGAACAGGGTAGCCACACCATATATTTT
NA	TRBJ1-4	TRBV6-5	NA	CASSFLHRVTGEKLFF	TGTGCCAGCAGTTTTCTCCACAGGGTCACAGGAGAAAAACTGTTTTTT
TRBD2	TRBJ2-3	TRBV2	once	CASSARLAGTDTQYF	TGTGCCAGCAGTGCCAGACTAGCGGGCACAGATACGCAGTATTTT
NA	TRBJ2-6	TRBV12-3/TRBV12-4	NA	CASSLQMSSGANVLTF	TGTGCCAGCAGTCTTCAGATGAGCTCTGGGGCCAACGTCCTGACTTTC
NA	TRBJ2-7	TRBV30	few	CAWEGGEGNEQYF	TGTGCCTGGGAAGGCGGGGAAGGCAACGAGCAGTACTTC
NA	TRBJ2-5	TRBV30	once	CAWSAAGGGRTQYF	TGTGCCTGGAGTGCGGCTGGTGGGGGGAGGACCCAGTACTTC
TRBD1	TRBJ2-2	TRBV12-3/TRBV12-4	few	CASSLDRGNTGELFF	TGTGCCAGCAGTTTAGACAGGGGGAACACCGGGGAGCTGTTTTTT
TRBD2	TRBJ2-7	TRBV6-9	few	CASSYDGRSVEQYF	TGTGCCAGCAGTTACGACGGGAGGTCTGTCGAGCAGTACTTC
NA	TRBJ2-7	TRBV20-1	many	CSALRGTPPDEQYF	TGCAGTGCTCTTAGAGGGACACCCCCCGACGAGCAGTACTTC
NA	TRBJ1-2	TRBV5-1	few	CASSPGLRGGNYGYTF	TGCGCCAGCAGCCCCGGGTTAAGGGGAGGTAACTATGGCTACACCTTC
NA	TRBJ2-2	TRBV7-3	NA	CASRGAGTGELFF	TGTGCCAGCAGGGGGGCTGGCACCGGGGAGCTGTTTTTT
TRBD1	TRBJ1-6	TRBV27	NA	CASSLRSGTVPDNSPLHF	TGTGCCAGCAGTTTACGGTCGGGGACAGTGCCGGATAATTCACCCCTCCACTTT
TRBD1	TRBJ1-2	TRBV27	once	CASRRTGAEGYTF	TGTGCCAGCAGACGGACAGGGGCTGAAGGCTACACCTTC
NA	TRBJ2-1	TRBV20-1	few	CSASGPSGYNEQFF	TGCAGTGCTAGTGGGCCCTCGGGGTACAATGAGCAGTTCTTC
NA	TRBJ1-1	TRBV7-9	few	CASSLFTLSDSEAFF	TGTGCCAGCAGCTTATTCACACTCTCCGACTCTGAAGCTTTCTTT
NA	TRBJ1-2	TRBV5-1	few	CASKLTDHYGYTF	TGCGCCAGCAAACTGACAGATCACTATGGCTACACCTTC
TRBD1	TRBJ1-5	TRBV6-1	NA	CASSRVQGAQSNQPQHF	TGTGCCAGCAGTCGGGTCCAGGGGGCACAGAGCAATCAGCCCCAGCATTTT
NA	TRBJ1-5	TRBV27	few	CASRRDAISNQPQHF	TGTGCCAGCAGAAGGGACGCCATTAGCAATCAGCCCCAGCATTTT
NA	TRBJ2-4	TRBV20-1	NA	CSGVGLAKNIQYF	TGCAGTGGCGTTGGGTTAGCCAAAAACATTCAGTACTTC
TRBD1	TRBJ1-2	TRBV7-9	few	CASSPTGVEGYTF	TGTGCCAGCAGCCCCACAGGGGTGGAGGGCTACACCTTC
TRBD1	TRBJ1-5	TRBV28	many	CASSFQPGGWAQPQHF	TGTGCCAGCAGTTTTCAGCCAGGGGGCTGGGCTCAGCCCCAGCATTTT
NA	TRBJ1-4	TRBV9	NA	CASSGRDGLNEKLFF	TGTGCCAGCAGCGGTCGGGACGGCCTTAATGAAAAACTGTTTTTT
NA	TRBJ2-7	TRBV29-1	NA	CSARRQEYSYEQYF	TGCAGCGCTCGGCGACAGGAGTACTCCTACGAGCAGTACTTC
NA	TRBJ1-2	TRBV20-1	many	CSAREGRGHGYTF	TGCAGTGCTAGAGAAGGCAGGGGCCATGGCTACACCTTC
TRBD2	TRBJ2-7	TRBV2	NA	CASSVTSGRAYEQYF	TGTGCCAGCAGTGTCACTAGCGGGAGGGCTTACGAGCAGTACTTC
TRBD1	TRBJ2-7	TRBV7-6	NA	CASSWRTGSTYEQYF	TGTGCCAGCAGCTGGCGGACAGGGAGCACCTACGAGCAGTACTTC
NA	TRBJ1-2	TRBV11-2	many	CASSLDPANYGYTF	TGTGCCAGCAGCTTAGATCCTGCTAACTATGGCTACACCTTC
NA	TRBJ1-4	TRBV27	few	CASSRGVGRDNEKLFF	TGTGCCAGCAGTCGGGGGGTGGGCAGGGACAATGAAAAACTGTTTTTT
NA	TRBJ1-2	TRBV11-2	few	CASSTRPGDYGYTF	TGTGCCAGCAGCACAAGACCAGGGGACTATGGCTACACCTTC
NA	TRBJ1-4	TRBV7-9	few	CASSPYRYNEKLFF	TGTGCCAGCAGCCCCTACCGTTATAATGAAAAACTGTTTTTT
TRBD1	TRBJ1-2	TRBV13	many	CASSIRDRVNYGYTF	TGTGCCAGCAGCATCCGGGACAGGGTGAACTATGGCTACACCTTC
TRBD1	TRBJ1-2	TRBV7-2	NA	CASSLPIQGAHYGYTF	TGTGCCAGCAGCTTACCTATACAGGGGGCTCACTATGGCTACACCTTC
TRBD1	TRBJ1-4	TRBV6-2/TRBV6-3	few	CASSYLALTGGNEKLFF	TGTGCCAGCAGTTACCTCGCGTTGACAGGGGGGAATGAAAAACTGTTTTTT
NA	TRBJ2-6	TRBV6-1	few	CASSELVSLDSGANVLTF	TGTGCCAGCAGTGAACTGGTCAGCCTCGACTCTGGGGCCAACGTCCTGACTTTC
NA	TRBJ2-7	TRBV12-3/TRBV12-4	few	CASGGSYSYEQYF	TGTGCCAGCGGAGGGTCCTACTCCTACGAGCAGTACTTC
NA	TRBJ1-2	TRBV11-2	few	CASSGGRQRDGYTF	TGTGCCAGCAGCGGCGGCCGACAAAGGGATGGCTACACCTTC
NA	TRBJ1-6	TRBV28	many	CASKPRGLSYNSPLHF	TGTGCCAGCAAGCCAAGGGGCCTCTCCTATAATTCACCCCTCCACTTT
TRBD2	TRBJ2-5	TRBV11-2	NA	CASSLVGLAGKTQYF	TGTGCCAGCAGCTTAGTAGGGCTAGCGGGAAAGACCCAGTACTTC
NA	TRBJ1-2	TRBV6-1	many	CASSEEEERANYGYTF	TGTGCCAGCAGTGAAGAAGAGGAACGAGCTAACTATGGCTACACCTTC
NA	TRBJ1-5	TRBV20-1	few	CSAREMQGHGQPQHF	TGCAGTGCTAGAGAAATGCAGGGGCATGGGCAGCCCCAGCATTTT
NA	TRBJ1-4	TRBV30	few	CAWSTGANEKLFF	TGTGCCTGGAGTACAGGAGCTAATGAAAAACTGTTTTTT
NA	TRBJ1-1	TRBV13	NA	CASSIRGGRVNTEAFF	TGTGCCAGCAGCATACGGGGGGGCAGAGTGAACACTGAAGCTTTCTTT
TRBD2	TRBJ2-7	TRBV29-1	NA	CSVDSGRGTYEQYF	TGCAGCGTTGATAGCGGGAGGGGAACCTACGAGCAGTACTTC
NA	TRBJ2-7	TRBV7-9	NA	CASSLEETAPREQYF	TGTGCCAGCAGCTTAGAGGAGACAGCCCCTAGGGAGCAGTACTTC
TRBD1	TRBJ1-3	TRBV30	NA	CAWARGQRNTIYF	TGTGCCTGGGCCCGGGGACAGCGAAACACCATATATTTT
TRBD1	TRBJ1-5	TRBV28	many	CASKISGTGNQPQHF	TGTGCCAGCAAGATATCCGGGACAGGCAATCAGCCCCAGCATTTT
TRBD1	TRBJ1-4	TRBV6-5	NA	CASSYGQGGEKLFF	TGTGCCAGCAGTTACGGTCAGGGGGGCGAAAAACTGTTTTTT
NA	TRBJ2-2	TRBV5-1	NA	CASRPGRSTGELFF	TGCGCCAGCAGACCCGGCAGGTCCACCGGGGAGCTGTTTTTT
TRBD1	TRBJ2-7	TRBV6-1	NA	CASSNGQGQQYF	TGTGCCAGCAGCAATGGACAGGGACAGCAGTACTTC
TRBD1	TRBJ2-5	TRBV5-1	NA	CASSFGDRIQETQYF	TGCGCCAGCAGCTTTGGGGACAGAATCCAAGAGACCCAGTACTTC
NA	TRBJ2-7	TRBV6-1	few	CASRLLGSRYEQYF	TGTGCCAGCAGACTACTGGGTAGCAGATACGAGCAGTACTTC
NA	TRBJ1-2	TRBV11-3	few	CASSWRGYGYTF	TGTGCCAGCAGCTGGCGCGGCTATGGCTACACCTTC
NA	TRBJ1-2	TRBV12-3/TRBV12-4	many	CASSAIGWGEHYGYTF	TGTGCCAGCAGTGCCATAGGATGGGGCGAGCACTATGGCTACACCTTC
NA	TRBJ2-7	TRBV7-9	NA	CASSLADGSYEQYF	TGTGCCAGCAGCTTAGCAGACGGGAGTTACGAGCAGTACTTC